The sequence of this T cell receptor (beta chain) was determined in a study of T cell responses to AZD1222 COVID-19 vaccine. Profiling relied on immunoSEQ multiplex PCR, and the TCRdb table lists in-frame clones only, not all of them. The sample records about 83,000 clones, more than 75% being singletons. This clone was detected a few times. The CDR3 has 11 amino acids. CDR1 and CDR2 (germline): SQVTM, ANQGSEA. V trimming: 6 bases; J trimming: 6 bases; junction bases outside the gene matches: 2. The source was peripheral blood, collected on day 0 of MenACWY control vaccination. The clonotype was recovered from an adult in good health. The chain employs TRBV29-1 and TRBJ2-7; 10 nucleotides align to TRBD2. The chain's CDR3 is CSVRTSGEQYF. The CDR3 DNA follows: TGCAGCGTCCGGACTAGCGGCGAGCAGTACTTC.